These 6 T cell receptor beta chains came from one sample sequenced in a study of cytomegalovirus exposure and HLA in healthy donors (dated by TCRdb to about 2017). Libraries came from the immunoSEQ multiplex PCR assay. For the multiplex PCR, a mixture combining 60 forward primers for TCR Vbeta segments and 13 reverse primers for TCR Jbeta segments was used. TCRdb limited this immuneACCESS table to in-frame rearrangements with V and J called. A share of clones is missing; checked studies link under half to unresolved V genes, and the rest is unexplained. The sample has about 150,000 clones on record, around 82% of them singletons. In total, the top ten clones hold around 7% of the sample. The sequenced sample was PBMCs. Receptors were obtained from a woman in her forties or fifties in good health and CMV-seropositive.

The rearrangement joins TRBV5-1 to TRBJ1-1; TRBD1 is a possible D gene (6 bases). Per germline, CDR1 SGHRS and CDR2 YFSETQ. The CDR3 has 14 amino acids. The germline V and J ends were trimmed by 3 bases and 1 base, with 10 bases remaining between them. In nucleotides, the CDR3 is TGCGCCAGCAGCTCCAGGGGCCCGAACACTGAAGCTTTCTTT. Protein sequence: CASSSRGPNTEAFF.

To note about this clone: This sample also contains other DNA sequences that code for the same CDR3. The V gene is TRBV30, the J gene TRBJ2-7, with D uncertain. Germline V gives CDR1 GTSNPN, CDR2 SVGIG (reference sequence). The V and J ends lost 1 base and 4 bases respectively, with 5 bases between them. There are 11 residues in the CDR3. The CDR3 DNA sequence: TGTGCCTGGAGTGGCGGTTACGAGCAGTACTTC. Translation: CAWSGGYEQYF.

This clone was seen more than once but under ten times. The chain's CDR3 is CASSRDRTETQYF. CDR3 DNA sequence: TGTGCCAGCAGCCGGGACAGGACAGAGACCCAGTACTTC. V gene TRBV7-2 combines with J gene TRBJ2-5, with 8 bases that match TRBD1. The length of the CDR3 is 13 residues. Germline CDR1 and CDR2: SGHTA and FQGNSA. The J segment lost 4 bases and the V segment lost 5 bases, leaving 3 bases of the junction unmatched.

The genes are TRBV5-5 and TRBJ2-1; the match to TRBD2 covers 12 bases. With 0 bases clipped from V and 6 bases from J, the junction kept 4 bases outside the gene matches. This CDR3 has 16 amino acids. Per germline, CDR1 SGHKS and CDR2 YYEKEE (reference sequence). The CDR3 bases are TGTGCCAGCAGCTTGGATCTAGCGGGGGGGACCAATGAGCAGTTCTTC. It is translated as CASSLDLAGGTNEQFF.

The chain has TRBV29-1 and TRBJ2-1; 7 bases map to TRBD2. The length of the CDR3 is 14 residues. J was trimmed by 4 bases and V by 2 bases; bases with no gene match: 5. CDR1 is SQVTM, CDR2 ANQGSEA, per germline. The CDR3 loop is CSVERDYLYNEQFF. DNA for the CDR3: TGCAGCGTTGAAAGGGACTATCTTTACAATGAGCAGTTCTTC.

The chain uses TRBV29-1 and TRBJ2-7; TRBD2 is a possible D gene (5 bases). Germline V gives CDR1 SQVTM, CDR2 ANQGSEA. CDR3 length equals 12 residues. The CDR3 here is CTATLSGNEQYF. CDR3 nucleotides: TGCACCGCTACCCTGTCGGGGAACGAGCAGTACTTC.